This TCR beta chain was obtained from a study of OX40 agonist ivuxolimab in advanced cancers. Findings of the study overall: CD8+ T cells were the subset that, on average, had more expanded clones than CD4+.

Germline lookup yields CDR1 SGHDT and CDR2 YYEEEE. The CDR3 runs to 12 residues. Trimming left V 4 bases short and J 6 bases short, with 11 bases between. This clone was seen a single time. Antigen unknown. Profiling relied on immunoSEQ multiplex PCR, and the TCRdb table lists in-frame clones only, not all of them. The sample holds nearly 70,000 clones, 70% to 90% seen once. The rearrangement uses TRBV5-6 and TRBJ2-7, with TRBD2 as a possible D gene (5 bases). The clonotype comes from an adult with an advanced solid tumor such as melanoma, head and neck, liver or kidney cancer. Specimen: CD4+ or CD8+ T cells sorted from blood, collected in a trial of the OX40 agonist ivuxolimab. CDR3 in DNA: TGTGCCAGCAGCCCCGGACGGGGCGAGCAGTACTTC. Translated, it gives CASSPGRGEQYF.